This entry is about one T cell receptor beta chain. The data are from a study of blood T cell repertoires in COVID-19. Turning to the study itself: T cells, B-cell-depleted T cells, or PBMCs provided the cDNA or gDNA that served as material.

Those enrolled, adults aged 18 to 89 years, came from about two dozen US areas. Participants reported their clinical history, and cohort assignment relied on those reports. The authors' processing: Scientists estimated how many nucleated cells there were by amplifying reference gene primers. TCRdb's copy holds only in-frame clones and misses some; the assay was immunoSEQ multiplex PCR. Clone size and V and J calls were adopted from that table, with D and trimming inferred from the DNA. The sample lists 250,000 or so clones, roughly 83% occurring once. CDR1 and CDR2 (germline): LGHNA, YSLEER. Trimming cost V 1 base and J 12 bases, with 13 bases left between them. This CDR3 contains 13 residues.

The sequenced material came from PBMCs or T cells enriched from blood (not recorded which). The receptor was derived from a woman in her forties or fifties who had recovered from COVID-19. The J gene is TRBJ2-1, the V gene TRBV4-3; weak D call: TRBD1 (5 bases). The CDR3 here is CASSQAGIPTQFF. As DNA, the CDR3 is TGCGCCAGCAGCCAAGCAGGGATTCCCACGCAGTTCTTC.